These 28 T cell receptor beta chains were all obtained from the same sample, sequenced in a study of tumor and adjacent non-tumor tissue in lung cancer. TCRbeta libraries were built with three rounds of nested PCR, modified from ARM-PCR. In TCRdb, the multiplex PCR reads were re-called with MiXCR into one record per CDR3 protein. This table holds approximately 100,000 distinct CDR3 sequences, 60% to 80% found once. RNA was extracted from bulk tissue without any cell sorting. The normal lung tissue was taken more than 3 cm from the tumor edge. Material for sequencing was distant non-tumor lung tissue. The receptors were gathered from a man in his fifties or sixties with non-small cell lung cancer.

The chain recombines TRBV11-2 with TRBJ2-2; tentatively, D is TRBD2 (6 bases). V was trimmed by 10 bases and J by 0 bases, leaving 24 bases between them. The CDR3 totals 18 residues. In germline, CDR1 is SGHAT, CDR2 FQNNGV. The CDR3 protein is CANISGLAEATNTGELFF. In DNA, the CDR3 is TGTGCCAACATTTCGGGATTAGCGGAAGCGACGAACACCGGGGAGCTGTTTTTT.

The rearrangement joins TRBV5-1 to TRBJ1-2, with 7 bases identical to TRBD1. Germline-derived CDR1 and CDR2 are SGHRS and YFSETQ. There are 15 residues in the CDR3. Trimming cost V 0 bases and J 5 bases; bases outside gene matches: 7. CDR3 region: CASSLDGQALYGYTF. The CDR3 nucleotides are TGCGCCAGCAGCTTGGATGGACAGGCCTTATATGGCTACACCTTC. Full variable domain (outside the CDR3, taken from reference TRBV5-1 and TRBJ1-2): KAGVTQTPRYLIKTRGQQVTLSCSPISGHRSVSWYQQTPGQGLQFLFEYFSETQRNKGNFPGRFSGRQFSNSRSEMNVSTLELGDSALYLCASSLDGQALYGYTFGSGTRLTVV.

The gene calls are TRBV11-1 and TRBJ2-2, with TRBD2 identical over 8 bases. The CDR3 sequence is 14 residues long. Germline V gene data show CDR1 as SGHAT and CDR2 as FQDESV (reference sequence). In DNA form, the CDR3 reads TGTGCTAACAGCCCGACTAGCGCTACCGGGGAGCTGTTTTTT. It specifies CANSPTSATGELFF.

Note on this clonotype: This sequence may be a read error, since a much larger clone differs from it by one base. The chain uses TRBV27 and TRBJ1-2, with TRBD1 identical over 7 bases. Losses at the gene ends were 10 bases for V and 3 bases for J; bases not matched to a gene: 14. The CDR3 sequence is 15 residues long. In germline, CDR1 is MNHEY, CDR2 SMNVEV (reference sequence). The CDR3, as DNA: TGTGCCAACAGACTGAATAGGGACAGAGACTATGGCTACACCTTC. Translating gives CANRLNRDRDYGYTF.

The sample holds a few counts of this clonotype. A much larger clone lies a single base off, so this may be a read error. J is TRBJ2-5 and V is TRBV6-6, with 9 bases lining up with TRBD1. CDR1 and CDR2 from the germline V gene are MNHNY and SVGAGI (reference sequence). This CDR3 has 15 amino acids. DNA of the CDR3: TGTGCCAGCAGTGTAGACAGGGGGTCGGGAGAGACCCAGCACTTC. It is translated as CASSVDRGSGETQHF.

This clonotype has ten or more counts. This chain uses TRBV10-3 with TRBJ2-3; D not certain. The length of the CDR3 is 14 residues. The V gene lost 0 bases and the J gene lost 0 bases, with 4 bases spanning the gap. The germline CDR1 and CDR2 sequences are ENHRY and SYGVKD. In DNA, the CDR3 is TGTGCCATCAGTGAGTCGATTAGCACAGATACGCAGTATTTT. It is translated as CAISESISTDTQYF.

On this clonotype itself: It is likely a read error, because the conserved phenylalanine at the end of the CDR3 is missing. The chain uses TRBV6-1 and TRBJ2-5; 8 bases fit TRBD2. With V trimmed by 4 bases and J by 5 bases, 18 bases remained unmatched. The CDR3 has 18 residues. Germline V gene lookup returns CDR1 MNHNS and CDR2 SASEGT. The chain's CDR3 is CASSGARTSRGSGETQYL. As DNA, the CDR3 is TGTGCCAGCAGTGGAGCGCGGACTAGCAGGGGTTCGGGGGAGACCCAGTACCTG.

The chain recombines TRBV29-1 with TRBJ2-1; D possibly corresponds to TRBD1 (6 bases). Judging by the DNA end, TRBJ2-7 fits better; the J call may be wrong. The CDR3 has 16 amino acids. CDR1 is SQVTM and CDR2 is ANQGSEA in the germline V gene. The CDR3 nucleotides read TGCAGCGCTAACGAGGTCACACAGGGTGGCATGGATGAGCAGTACTTC. It encodes CSANEVTQGGMDEQYF.

To note about this clonotype: Compared with germline, one end of the junction differs, possibly owing to a read error. The chain carries TRBV29-1 and TRBJ2-7; D gene unclear. Per germline, CDR1 SQVTM and CDR2 ANQGSEA. The CDR3 extends over 14 amino acids. The DNA of the CDR3 is TGCAGAGTAAGGACCGGGTCCTACTCCTACGAGCAGTATTTC. This translates into CRVRTGSYSYEQYF.

Of note for this clonotype: The germline gene is not matched at one end of the junction; a read error may be the cause. The chain has TRBV6-2 or TRBV6-3 and TRBJ2-3, with D perhaps TRBD2 (5 bases). From germline, CDR1 is MNHEY and CDR2 SVGEGT. The CDR3 sequence is 16 residues long. CDR3 in amino acids: CAGSLKPPAATDTQYF. CDR3 DNA sequence: TGTGCCGGCAGCCTAAAACCACCAGCGGCGACAGATACGCAGTATTTT.

On this clonotype: The CDR3 carries no conserved terminal phenylalanine or tryptophan, so it likely arises from a read error. V is TRBV11-3 and J is TRBJ2-1; 7 nucleotides line up with TRBD2. This CDR3 has 16 residues. The germline V gene has CDR1 SGHNT and CDR2 YENEEA. V shed 5 bases and J 0 bases; nucleotides not matched to a gene: 7. CDR3 protein: CASSHRGSYSYNEQFL. DNA for the CDR3: TGTGCCAGCAGCCACCGCGGGAGCTACTCCTACAATGAGCAGTTCTTA.

The chain employs TRBV28 and TRBJ2-1; a weak D match, TRBD2 (6 bases). The CDR3 has 14 residues. The V end was cut by 6 bases, the J end by 12 bases, with 21 bases between. CDR1 is MDHEN, CDR2 SYDVKM, per germline. CDR3 nucleotides: TGTGCCAGCAGCCCCTTAGGCCCGACTAGTAGGCAGTTCTTC. It yields the protein CASSPLGPTSRQFF.

This clonotype appeared many times. V gene TRBV29-1 combines with J gene TRBJ2-1; 11 nucleotides match TRBD1. J lost 5 bases, V lost 8 bases, and 5 bases had no gene match. Germline V lookup: CDR1 SQVTM, CDR2 ANQGSEA. CDR3 length: 13 residues. The CDR3 region has the DNA TGCAGCCTCCGGGACAGGGGGAACAATGAGCAGTTCTTC. It is translated as CSLRDRGNNEQFF.

Ten or more counts support this clonotype. The chain links TRBV7-8 to TRBJ2-3; perhaps TRBD1 as D (5 bases). V lost 0 bases and J lost 1, with 5 bases in between. The CDR3 runs to 14 residues. Germline CDR1 reads SGHVS; CDR2 reads FQNEAQ. Here the CDR3 DNA reads TGTGCCAGCAGCTTAGCAGGGGGCACAGATACGCAGTATTTT. It encodes CASSLAGGTDTQYF.

This clonotype was recorded many times. The rearrangement uses TRBV5-1 and TRBJ2-5, with 7 bases aligning to TRBD1. The CDR3 consists of 14 residues. Germline V gene sequence: CDR1 SGHRS, CDR2 YFSETQ. V was pared by 7 bases and J by 2 bases, with 8 bases of the junction left unmatched. CDR3 amino acids: CASANQDRQETQYF. DNA of the CDR3: TGCGCCAGCGCGAACCAGGACAGGCAAGAGACCCAGTACTTC. Using reference TRBV5-1 and TRBJ2-5 for the parts outside the CDR3, the full variable domain is KAGVTQTPRYLIKTRGQQVTLSCSPISGHRSVSWYQQTPGQGLQFLFEYFSETQRNKGNFPGRFSGRQFSNSRSEMNVSTLELGDSALYLCASANQDRQETQYFGPGTRLLVL.

The rearrangement uses TRBV29-1 and TRBJ2-1; D uncertain. The V gene lost 1 base and the J gene lost 2 bases, with 18 bases spanning the gap. There are 17 residues in the CDR3. From germline, CDR1 is SQVTM and CDR2 ANQGSEA. Here the CDR3 reads CSVEGGIAECPYNEQFF. Here the CDR3 DNA reads TGCAGCGTTGAAGGGGGAATAGCCGAATGCCCCTACAATGAGCAGTTCTTC.

Ten or more counts support this clonotype. The rearrangement links TRBV5-4 to TRBJ2-4; the match to TRBD2 covers 11 bases. This CDR3 has 16 amino acids. The V gene's germline CDR1 is SGHNT and CDR2 YYREEE (reference sequence). J gave up 2 bases and V 3 bases, and 4 bases lay outside the gene matches. In nucleotides, the CDR3 is TGTGCCAGCAGCTCTAGCGGGAGGAATCCCAAAAACATTCAGTACTTC. This gives the protein CASSSSGRNPKNIQYF.

The V and J genes are TRBV29-1 and TRBJ1-5; D is perhaps TRBD1 (5 bases). The germline CDR1 and CDR2 sequences are SQVTM and ANQGSEA. The CDR3 sequence is 13 residues long. V lost 5 bases and J 11 bases, leaving 19 bases between the germline ends. CDR3 in amino acids: CSVSMGEQSAQHF. CDR3 in DNA: TGCAGCGTTTCCATGGGGGAACAATCAGCCCAGCATTTT.

This clonotype was observed at least ten times. V usage is TRBV6-2 or TRBV6-3 and J usage is TRBJ2-4; 12 nucleotides line up with TRBD2. Germline V lookup: CDR1 MNHEY, CDR2 SVGEGT. V lost 6 bases, J lost 8 bases, and 8 bases stayed unmatched. This CDR3 region has 15 residues. Here the CDR3 DNA reads TGTGCCAGCAGCCCTACGACTAGCGGGAGATACATTCAGTACTTC. It specifies CASSPTTSGRYIQYF.

This sequence joins TRBV19 and TRBJ1-2; TRBD1 matches 9 bases. This CDR3 spans 14 amino acids. V shed 7 bases, J shed 3 bases, and the junction held 6 bases outside the gene matches. Germline values: CDR1 LNHDA, CDR2 SQIVND (reference sequence). This CDR3 reads CASIPRDRDYGYTF. The CDR3, as DNA: TGTGCCAGTATTCCCCGGGACAGGGACTATGGCTACACCTTC.

Concerning this clonotype: One end of the junction fails to match germline, which may point to a read error. The chain couples TRBV2 to TRBJ2-2; D possibly matches TRBD1 or TRBD2 (6 bases each). The CDR3 loop spans 15 amino acids. Germline V gene lookup returns CDR1 SNHLY and CDR2 FYNNEI. CDR3 amino acids: CASSERGVDTEELLF. In nucleotides, the CDR3 is TGTGCCAGCAGTGAGAGGGGGGTTGACACCGAGGAGCTGTTATTT.

Turning to this clonotype: At one end the junction does not follow the germline gene, possibly because of a read error. The chain couples TRBV11-3 to TRBJ2-3; 8 nucleotides align to TRBD2. This CDR3 comprises 16 residues. The germline gives CDR1 SGHNT, CDR2 YENEEA. CDR3 sequence reads: CASSQRRGAASDMQYF. In nucleotides, the CDR3 is TGTGCCAGCAGCCAAAGGCGGGGGGCCGCGTCAGATATGCAGTATTTT. The full variable domain, completed using reference TRBV11-3 and TRBJ2-3, is EAGVVQSPRYKIIEKKQPVAFWCNPISGHNTLYWYLQNLGQGPELLIRYENEEAVDDSQLPKDRFSAERLKGVDSTLKIQPAELGDSAVYLCASSQRRGAASDMQYFGPGTRLTVL.

The chain has TRBV11-3 and TRBJ2-6; perhaps TRBD1 as D (6 bases). Germline CDR1 is SGHNT and CDR2 is YENEEA. The length of the CDR3 is 15 residues. Trimming cost V 5 bases and J 3 bases, with 11 bases left between them. The CDR3 protein is CASSQQGLGANVLTF. As DNA, the CDR3 is TGTGCCAGCAGCCAACAGGGCCTTGGGGCCAACGTCCTGACTTTC.

For this clonotype: The conserved phenylalanine or tryptophan is not found at the CDR3 terminus, so this likely reflects a read error. The chain uses TRBV7-9 and TRBJ1-5; 7 bases map to TRBD1. The CDR3 is made up of 13 amino acids. Germline assignment: CDR1 SEHNR and CDR2 FQNEAQ (reference sequence). The ends lost 6 bases at V and 5 bases at J; junction bases unmatched: 4. CDR3 sequence (DNA): TGTGCCAGCAGTCCTGGACAGGATCAGCCCCAGCATTCC. This codes for CASSPGQDQPQHS.

This clonotype showed up just once. At one boundary the junction diverges from the germline segment, which might be a read error. This chain uses TRBV4-3 with TRBJ2-2, with 7 bases aligning to TRBD2. The CDR3 extends over 16 amino acids. Per germline, CDR1 LGHNA and CDR2 YSLEER. The CDR3 protein is CTNSQESGASTRELFF. DNA for the CDR3: TGCACCAACAGCCAAGAAAGCGGGGCCAGCACCAGGGAGCTGTTTTTT.

This chain connects TRBV7-9 to TRBJ1-1, with D perhaps TRBD1 (5 bases). The CDR3 is 14 residues long. Trimming pared 3 bases from V and 1 base from J, leaving 9 bases between. The germline V gene has CDR1 SEHNR and CDR2 FQNEAQ (reference sequence). The CDR3 reads CASSLYDRNTEAFF. As DNA, the CDR3 is TGTGCCAGCAGCTTGTACGACAGGAACACTGAAGCTTTCTTT.

As regards this clonotype: The conserved phenylalanine or tryptophan normally closing the CDR3 is absent here, so this likely arose from a read error. The DNA is left out, because the CDR3 cannot be placed on it with certainty; the CDR3 is given as TCRdb lists it. The chain couples TRBV14 to TRBJ1-1; TRBD1, the D gene given by the table, was not confirmed from the DNA. 16 amino acids form the CDR3, both terminal residues included. Germline V CDR1 and CDR2: SGHDN, FVKESK. The CDR3 sequence: CASESTADGGGTETFL.

This clonotype has at least ten counts. The chain employs TRBV5-5 and TRBJ2-6; D is undetermined. Germline-derived CDR1 and CDR2 are SGHKS and YYEKEE (reference sequence). V was cut by 5 bases and J by 0 bases, with 6 bases left in between. The CDR3 runs 14 residues. The CDR3 spells CASRDNSGANVLTF. DNA for the CDR3: TGTGCCAGCAGAGACAACTCTGGGGCCAACGTCCTGACTTTC. Complete variable domain (other parts from reference TRBV5-5 and TRBJ2-6): DAGVTQSPTHLIKTRGQQVTLRCSPISGHKSVSWYQQVLGQGPQFIFQYYEKEERGRGNFPDRFSARQFPNYSSELNVNALLLGDSALYLCASRDNSGANVLTFGAGSRLTVL.